The clone carrying this T cell receptor beta chain has at least ten counts. This specimen comes from a study of CD8+CD57+ T cells in acquired aplastic anemia. Sequencing involved patients with CD8+CD57+ cell expansion previously shown by flow cytometry. Profiling of TCR beta VDJ combinations and CDR3 sequences used genomic DNA as template. TCRdb recomputed calls from the reads with MiXCR, one row per CDR3 protein. The sample lists about 290,000 distinct CDR3 sequences; 45% to 65% were seen once. Sample: sorted CD4+, CD8+, or CD8+CD57+ T cells (not recorded which) from PBMCs. The sequence derives from a human donor with aplastic anemia.

The CDR3 coding sequence is TGTGCCAGCAGCTTATCTGGGGCTAACACCGGGGAGCTGTTTTTT. This gives the protein CASSLSGANTGELFF. The V call is TRBV7-9, the J call TRBJ2-2; maybe TRBD1 (5 bases). The CDR3 consists of 15 residues. The V end was cut by 2 bases, the J end by 2 bases, with 9 bases between. CDR1 and CDR2 from the germline V gene are SEHNR and FQNEAQ (reference sequence).